Presented here are 25 T cell receptor beta chains from one specimen sequenced in a study of tumor-infiltrating lymphocytes in primary liver carcinoma. Unsorted bulk tissue (roughly 20-31 mg) underwent RNA and DNA co-extraction. The authors made TCR beta cDNA from approximately 500 ng total RNA with a constant-region primer. Slightly modified ARM-PCR served as the procedure for the TCR beta libraries. These libraries came from three rounds of nested multiplex PCR. The first two PCR rounds used TRBV1-TRBV30 primers with a Cbeta primer, about 9 cycles each. TCRdb ran MiXCR on the multiplex PCR reads and lists one entry per CDR3 protein. The data show roughly 100,000 distinct CDR3 sequences, around 83% seen once. The sample was liver tumor tissue from sampling region 3. Noted subset: tumor region T3, left-lateral pole. The origin of the receptors is a middle-aged man with primary liver carcinoma and hepatitis B virus infection.

This clonotype was recorded at least ten times. The V call is TRBV29-1, the J call TRBJ1-5, with 7 bases fitting TRBD1. The germline gives CDR1 SQVTM, CDR2 ANQGSEA. V was pared by 4 bases and J by 7 bases, with 4 bases of the junction left unmatched. This CDR3 has 12 amino acids. The CDR3 bases are TGCAGCGTTGGGGAACAGGGGCAGCCCCAGCATTTT. Translation gives CSVGEQGQPQHF.

Concerning this clonotype itself: The junction does not match germline at one end; this may be a read error. The chain carries TRBV10-2 and TRBJ2-1; 11 bases fit TRBD2. Germline V gives CDR1 WSHSY, CDR2 SAAADI. The CDR3 is 15 residues long. CDR3 sequence (DNA): TGCGTCAGCAATGAGGTACTAGCGGGAGATCTTGAGCAGTTCTTC. The encoded protein is CVSNEVLAGDLEQFF.

Comments on this clonotype: The junction departs from the called germline gene at one end, perhaps through a read error. V usage is TRBV11-2 and J usage is TRBJ1-5; possibly TRBD1 for D (6 bases). The CDR3 sequence is 17 residues long. CDR1 is SGHAT and CDR2 is FQNNGV in the germline V gene. CDR3 bases: TGTGCCAGCAGCTTAGTAGTGGTAACAGGGAGCAACCAGCCTCAGCATTTT. Encoded protein: CASSLVVVTGSNQPQHF.

This chain links TRBV20-1 with TRBJ2-2; TRBD2 might be the D (6 bases). V lost 4 bases, J lost 3 bases, and 15 bases lay in between. Germline CDR1 is DFQATT and CDR2 is SNEGSKA (reference sequence). CDR3 length: 15 residues. As DNA, the CDR3 is TGCAGTGCTATCCCGGGAGAGACCGACACCGGGGAGCTGTTTTTT. Protein product: CSAIPGETDTGELFF.

As to this clonotype: At one end the junction does not follow the germline gene, possibly because of a read error. The chain has TRBV11-1 and TRBJ2-4, with 7 bases fitting TRBD2. Per the germline V gene, CDR1 is SGHAT and CDR2 is FQDESV (reference sequence). This CDR3 region has 17 residues. The CDR3 protein is CTSSFPATSWSKNIQYF. Written as DNA, the CDR3 is TGTACCAGCAGCTTTCCCGCGACTAGCTGGTCCAAAAACATTCAGTACTTC.

Of note for this clonotype: A read error is possible here, since a much larger clone lies one base away. The CDR3 region has the DNA TGTGGCAGCAGCTTAGCTCGTAACAATGAGCGGTTCTTC. It encodes CGSSLARNNERFF. The chain carries TRBV11-2 and TRBJ2-1; D remains ambiguous. The CDR3 runs to 13 residues. Germline CDR1 SGHAT, CDR2 FQNNGV.

Only a few counts were recorded for this clonotype. A read error is likely, as this CDR3 ends without the conserved phenylalanine or tryptophan. The V gene is TRBV29-1, the J gene TRBJ2-5; D is tentatively TRBD1 or TRBD2 (5 bases each). The CDR3 length is 14 residues. Trimming cost V 7 bases and J 4 bases, with 19 bases left between them. CDR1 is SQVTM, CDR2 ANQGSEA, per germline. CDR3 bases: TGCAGCGAAGGGGACGGGACGTACCGAGAGACCCAGTACTTA. Translated: CSEGDGTYRETQYL.

A note on this clonotype: Germline and junction disagree at one end, which may indicate a read error. V gene TRBV5-8 combines with J gene TRBJ1-1; D not certain. CDR1 and CDR2 (germline): SGHTS, YDEGEE. CDR3 length: 18 amino acids. CDR3 nucleotides: TGTGCCAGTAGCTCCTCAGACACCCTGAGATGTTCGAACACTGAAGCTTTCTTT. Its translation: CASSSSDTLRCSNTEAFF. Complete variable domain (other parts from reference TRBV5-8 and TRBJ1-1): EAGVTQSPTHLIKTRGQQATLRCSPISGHTSVYWYQQALGLGLQFLLWYDEGEERNRGNFPPRFSGRQFPNYSSELNVNALELEDSALYLCASSSSDTLRCSNTEAFFGQGTRLTVV.

V gene TRBV7-3 combines with J gene TRBJ2-7; D possibly corresponds to TRBD2 (5 bases). This CDR3 has 14 residues. The V end lost 10 bases, the J end lost 0 bases, and 16 bases lay between the germline ends. Germline CDR1 SGHTA, CDR2 FQGTGA. CDR3 DNA sequence: TGTGCCAACAGTCCCCAGAGCGGCTCCTACGAGCAGTACTTC. This gives the protein CANSPQSGSYEQYF.

Regarding this clonotype: This is likely a read error, given that the CDR3 carries no conserved phenylalanine or tryptophan at its end. This chain connects TRBV5-6 to TRBJ2-7; 7 nucleotides align to TRBD1. This CDR3 is 19 amino acids long. Germline values: CDR1 SGHDT, CDR2 YYEEEE. CDR3 region: CASSATGAREGQNSYEQYL. The CDR3 DNA reads TGTGCCAGCAGCGCCACAGGGGCCCGCGAGGGGCAGAACTCCTACGAACAGTACCTC.

A note on this clonotype: The CDR3 end shows no conserved phenylalanine or tryptophan, and so a read error is likely. The V and J genes are TRBV29-1 and TRBJ2-6; D is possibly TRBD2 (5 bases). Trimming took 4 bases from V and 0 from J, leaving 13 bases between them. Germline CDR1 and CDR2: SQVTM and ANQGSEA. This CDR3 contains 16 residues. The CDR3 DNA sequence: TGCAGCGTTGGTAGAGGGAAACCCTCTGGGGCCAACGTCCTGACTTTA. This codes for CSVGRGKPSGANVLTL.

This clonotype was seen a single time. V and J are TRBV6-5 and TRBJ1-3, with 8 positions matching TRBD1. Per germline, CDR1 MNHEY and CDR2 SVGAGI. The CDR3 covers 18 residues. With 5 bases clipped from V and 2 bases from J, the junction kept 14 bases outside the gene matches. The CDR3 loop reads CASSHGLRTGIAGNTIYF. DNA of the CDR3: TGTGCCAGCAGTCACGGTCTTAGGACAGGGATCGCTGGAAACACCATATATTTT.

As to this clonotype: No conserved phenylalanine or tryptophan ends this CDR3, so it is likely a read error. The chain combines TRBV11-2 with TRBJ2-4, with D possibly matching TRBD2 (5 bases). Germline CDR1 and CDR2: SGHAT and FQNNGV. This CDR3 comprises 15 residues. V was shortened by 7 bases and J by 0 bases, with 13 bases between the two germline ends. CDR3 protein: CASTTSAVAKNIQYL. As DNA, the CDR3 is TGTGCCAGCACCACTTCAGCGGTAGCCAAAAACATTCAGTACCTA.

To note about this clonotype: At one boundary the junction diverges from the germline segment, which might be a read error. J is TRBJ2-2 and V is TRBV5-1; D could derive from TRBD1 or TRBD2 (5 bases each). Germline-derived CDR1 and CDR2 are SGHRS and YFSETQ. The CDR3 is 16 amino acids. The CDR3 here is CASSLLQGLNTGELLF. CDR3 in DNA: TGTGCCAGCAGCTTGCTTCAGGGATTGAACACCGGGGAGCTGCTTTTT.

This clonotype has at least ten counts. V gene TRBV6-2 or TRBV6-3 combines with J gene TRBJ2-5, with D possibly being TRBD1 (6 bases). V gave up 0 bases and J gave up 5 bases, with 16 bases separating them. Per germline, CDR1 MNHEY and CDR2 SVGEGT. The CDR3 has 16 amino acids. DNA for the CDR3: TGTGCCAGCAGTTACTCGAACAGGGTGCTACCTGAGACCCAGTACTTC. Protein sequence: CASSYSNRVLPETQYF.

As concerns this clonotype: Here the CDR3 omits its conserved ending phenylalanine or tryptophan, so a read error is the likely source. This sequence joins TRBV5-1 and TRBJ2-1, with 7 bases lining up with TRBD1. The germline CDR1 and CDR2 sequences are SGHRS and YFSETQ. CDR3 length: 16 residues. The trim removed 1 base at V and 4 bases at J, leaving 8 bases unmatched. CDR3: CASSLTQGTVYNEQFL. The CDR3 coding sequence is TGCGCCAGCAGCTTGACACAGGGGACGGTTTACAATGAGCAGTTCTTA.

Worth noting for this clonotype: Lacking the conserved final phenylalanine or tryptophan, this CDR3 likely reflects a read error. The chain carries TRBV6-6 and TRBJ1-6; perhaps TRBD1 as D (6 bases). Trimming removed 5 bases from V and 7 bases from J, with 15 bases in between. Germline V gives CDR1 MNHNY, CDR2 SVGAGI (reference sequence). The CDR3 is 15 amino acids. The CDR3: CASSLGRGGNSPLHL. In DNA, the CDR3 is TGTGCCAGCAGTCTGGGAAGAGGGGGGAATTCACCCCTCCACCTT.

The V gene is TRBV29-1, the J gene TRBJ1-2; D may be TRBD1 (5 bases). V was clipped by 5 bases and J by 6 bases, with 22 bases between them. CDR3 length equals 15 residues. CDR1 is SQVTM and CDR2 is ANQGSEA in the germline V gene. This CDR3 reads CSVWQSWGMGHGYTF. Here the CDR3 DNA reads TGCAGCGTTTGGCAGAGCTGGGGCATGGGCCATGGCTACACCTTC.

About this clonotype: This CDR3 fails to terminate in the conserved phenylalanine or tryptophan, so it likely reflects a read error. The CDR3 DNA reads as TGTAGTGCTACGGGAGAAGCCAACGATCAGTACTTA. It encodes CSATGEANDQYL. V usage is TRBV20-1 and J usage is TRBJ2-7; TRBD2 is a possible D gene (6 bases). This CDR3 spans 12 amino acids. Germline V CDR1 and CDR2: DFQATT, SNEGSKA (reference sequence).

Details on this clonotype: Relative to the germline gene, one junction end is altered; a read error may explain this. J is TRBJ2-3 and V is TRBV4-1, with 8 bases aligning to TRBD1. The CDR3 extends over 15 amino acids. Looked up from germline, CDR1 is MGHRA and CDR2 is YSYEKL. CDR3 in DNA: TGCGCCAGCAACCAATCGGGACAGGCGGCCGATACGCAGTATTTT. Its protein product is CASNQSGQAADTQYF.

Comment on this clonotype: At one end, the junction sequence differs from germline, possibly due to a read error. The V call is TRBV4-1, the J call TRBJ2-2; 7 nucleotides agree with TRBD2. Germline assignment: CDR1 MGHRA and CDR2 YSYEKL. The CDR3 runs to 18 residues. The DNA of the CDR3 is TGCGCCAGCAGTCAAGACCCCCCCCTAGCGGCGAACATCGGGGAGCTGTTTTTT. It translates to CASSQDPPLAANIGELFF.

This clonotype is medium-sized within its sample. The chain combines TRBV29-1 with TRBJ2-7; D assignment may be TRBD1 or TRBD2 (5 bases each). From germline, CDR1 is SQVTM and CDR2 ANQGSEA. This CDR3 spans 11 amino acids. V dropped 7 bases and J dropped 6 bases, with 13 bases sitting between them. DNA for the CDR3: TGCAGCGCCCTCTTCGGGGCCGAGCAGTACTTC. This sequence encodes CSALFGAEQYF.

A word on this clonotype: As the CDR3 is not closed by the conserved phenylalanine or tryptophan, this likely results from a read error. The rearrangement links TRBV6-1 to TRBJ1-3; D is perhaps TRBD1 (5 bases). V lost 10 bases and J lost 9, with 19 bases in between. The CDR3 spans 13 residues. The germline V gene encodes CDR1 MNHNS and CDR2 SASEGT. This CDR3 is CATYTRGNTTIYL. Here the CDR3 DNA reads TGTGCCACCTATACAAGGGGAAACACCACCATATATTTG.

As to this clonotype: The germline gene is not matched at one end of the junction; a read error may be the cause. The chain uses TRBV4-3 and TRBJ2-3; perhaps TRBD2 as D (5 bases). Germline CDR1 LGHNA, CDR2 YSLEER. This CDR3 contains 16 residues. The DNA for the CDR3 is TGCCCCAGTAGCCACGCACCGTTAACAGAGGGAGATACGCAGTATTTT. It codes for CPSSHAPLTEGDTQYF.

Details on this clonotype: One end of the junction does not line up with germline, which may come from a read error. The genes are TRBV4-3 and TRBJ1-2; D not certain. The germline gives CDR1 LGHNA, CDR2 YSLEER. This CDR3 contains 15 residues. This chain's CDR3 is CVSSREVKGSYGYTF. The CDR3 region has the DNA TGCGTCAGCAGCCGAGAGGTGAAAGGGAGCTATGGCTACACCTTC.